A single sample gave rise to the 27 T cell receptor beta chains below, sequenced in a study of Ad26.COV2.S vaccination and SARS-CoV-2 variants. Stated treatment: about 20 received Ad26.COV2.S at low or high dose, single or two shots; several received placebo; per-sample allocation not given. Specimen acquisition occurred on day 63 following the initial vaccine or placebo injection. Assay: immunoSEQ multiplex PCR; the TCRdb copy retains only in-frame clones and omits some. The sample consists of about 320,000 clones, 75% to 90% of them appearing once. The specimen was peripheral blood, collected in a trial of Ad26.COV2.S vaccine versus placebo. The receptor set was obtained from a person between 18 and 60 years old who received the Ad26.COV2.S COVID-19 vaccine or a placebo.

The chain combines TRBV7-2 with TRBJ1-1; TRBD1 might be the D (5 bases). V dropped 1 base and J dropped 2 bases, with 20 bases sitting between them. The CDR3 spans 18 residues. The germline V gene has CDR1 SGHTA and CDR2 FQGNSA. This chain's CDR3 is CASSLEGGGGPHNTEAFF. The CDR3 DNA follows: TGTGCCAGCAGCTTAGAGGGCGGTGGGGGACCCCATAACACTGAAGCTTTCTTT.

This chain links TRBV5-4 with TRBJ2-7; 8 bases agree with TRBD2. The ends lost 3 bases at V and 5 bases at J; junction bases unmatched: 10. This CDR3 contains 15 residues. The V gene's germline CDR1 is SGHNT and CDR2 YYREEE (reference sequence). The CDR3 spells CASSSGTRVGDEQYF. The CDR3 DNA follows: TGTGCCAGCAGCTCCGGGACTAGGGTAGGCGACGAGCAGTACTTC.

This chain joins TRBV30 and TRBJ1-2, with 9 bases aligning to TRBD1. In germline, CDR1 is GTSNPN, CDR2 SVGIG (reference sequence). The CDR3 loop spans 15 amino acids. V gave up 2 bases and J gave up 4 bases; unmatched junction bases: 8. The chain's CDR3 is CAWSSYRGRGYGYTF. CDR3 bases: TGTGCCTGGAGTTCATACAGGGGGCGCGGCTATGGCTACACCTTC.

This sequence joins TRBV5-4 and TRBJ1-1; 7 bases are shared with TRBD1. Germline V gene data show CDR1 as SGHNT and CDR2 as YYREEE (reference sequence). There are 16 residues in the CDR3. Trimming took 1 base from V and 6 from J; bases not matched to a gene: 12. The DNA for the CDR3 is TGTGCCAGCAGCTTGCCCCACAGGGGTGGTAGGGCTGAAGCTTTCTTT. Translating it yields CASSLPHRGGRAEAFF.

This clone occurred once. V gene TRBV5-6 combines with J gene TRBJ2-1; weak D call: TRBD2 (6 bases). Germline V lookup: CDR1 SGHDT, CDR2 YYEEEE. This CDR3 region has 16 residues. Trimming stripped 4 bases from V and 3 bases from J, with 17 bases between. This CDR3 is CASSATLWGDYNEQFF. CDR3 nucleotide sequence: TGTGCCAGCAGCGCCACCCTCTGGGGGGACTACAATGAGCAGTTCTTC.

The chain recombines TRBV7-2 with TRBJ1-4, with a weak D call TRBD1 (6 bases). CDR1 SGHTA and CDR2 FQGNSA come from the germline V gene. Trimming removed 5 bases from V and 6 bases from J, with 19 bases in between. The CDR3 contains 16 residues. The chain's CDR3 is CASSEPDRFFDEKLFF. In nucleotides, the CDR3 is TGTGCCAGCAGCGAACCCGACAGGTTCTTTGATGAAAAACTGTTTTTT.

This chain links TRBV3-1 (or the pseudogene TRBV3-2) with TRBJ2-1; no firm D call. V was trimmed by 4 bases and J by 6 bases, leaving 7 bases between them. The V gene's germline CDR1 is LGHDT and CDR2 YNNKEL (reference sequence). The CDR3 sequence is 12 residues long. The CDR3 DNA is TGTGCCAGCAGCCCAACCCCCAATGAGCAGTTCTTC. As protein: CASSPTPNEQFF.

The chain combines TRBV7-2 with TRBJ2-7; 9 bases match TRBD2. The CDR3 loop spans 16 amino acids. CDR1 is SGHTA, CDR2 FQGNSA, per germline. The V and J ends lost 1 base and 5 bases, in that order; junction bases with no gene match: 9. CDR3 sequence: CASSLVLAGGLHEQYF. The CDR3, as DNA: TGTGCCAGCAGCTTAGTCCTGGCGGGGGGGCTCCACGAGCAGTACTTC.

This chain joins TRBV11-3 and TRBJ2-1; 12 bases align to TRBD2. The junction had 12 bases not matched to a gene; V was cut back by 4 bases and J by 5 bases. The CDR3 runs to 18 residues. Germline V lookup: CDR1 SGHNT, CDR2 YENEEA. For the CDR3, the DNA is TGTGCCAGCAGCTCCCGCTTCGGCACTAGCGGGAGGAACAATGAGCAGTTCTTC. Its protein is CASSSRFGTSGRNNEQFF.

This chain uses TRBV7-2 with TRBJ2-3; TRBD2 might be the D (6 bases). CDR3 length equals 16 residues. The V end was cut by 5 bases, the J end by 0 bases, with 15 bases between. Germline CDR1 reads SGHTA; CDR2 reads FQGNSA. Here the CDR3 DNA reads TGTGCCAGCAGCGTCCTTCCCGGGACTAGCACAGATACGCAGTATTTT. This codes for CASSVLPGTSTDTQYF.

This chain links TRBV9 with TRBJ2-2, with 7 bases matching TRBD2. The CDR3 has 19 amino acids. J lost 0 bases, V lost 3 bases, and 14 bases had no gene match. CDR1 is SGDLS and CDR2 is YYNGEE in the germline V gene. The CDR3 coding sequence is TGTGCCAGCAGCGCCCGAAGGGGAGGGGCGGGGTCGAACACCGGGGAGCTGTTTTTT. It codes for CASSARRGGAGSNTGELFF.

This chain links TRBV6-2 or TRBV6-3 with TRBJ2-3; D call uncertain. The CDR3 runs to 16 residues. V was pared by 4 bases and J by 1 base, with 15 bases between. Looked up from germline, CDR1 is MNHEY and CDR2 is SVGEGT. CDR3 DNA: TGTGCCAGCAGTTCACGGGCGGTTGCGGGCACAGATACGCAGTATTTT. This gives the protein CASSSRAVAGTDTQYF.

Note on this clone: At one end the junction does not follow the germline gene, possibly because of a read error. The chain couples TRBV18 to TRBJ2-3; D may be TRBD1 (5 bases). Looked up from germline, CDR1 is KGHSH and CDR2 is LQKENI. CDR3 length equals 14 residues. The CDR3 DNA reads TGTGCCAGCTCACCACCGTTGGCGACAGATATGCAGTATTTT. Translated, it gives CASSPPLATDMQYF.

The V gene is TRBV9, the J gene TRBJ2-5; 7 bases map to TRBD2. The junction had 13 bases not matched to a gene; V was cut back by 4 bases and J by 1 base. This CDR3 contains 17 residues. Germline V gene lookup returns CDR1 SGDLS and CDR2 YYNGEE. The CDR3 DNA is TGTGCCAGCAGCTCGGAACCGAAGCGGGGATTCCAAGAGACCCAGTACTTC. Protein sequence: CASSSEPKRGFQETQYF.

The chain is built from TRBV19 and TRBJ2-3; D ambiguous. The germline gives CDR1 LNHDA, CDR2 SQIVND (reference sequence). With 6 bases removed from V and 6 bases from J, the gap between germline ends came to 10 bases. The CDR3 totals 12 residues. Here the CDR3 reads CASRTQGDTQYF. CDR3 nucleotide sequence: TGTGCCAGTAGGACTCAAGGGGATACGCAGTATTTT. Drawing the rest from reference TRBV19 and TRBJ2-3, the complete variable domain is DGGITQSPKYLFRKEGQNVTLSCEQNLNHDAMYWYRQDPGQGLRLIYYSQIVNDFQKGDIAEGYSVSREKKESFPLTVTSAQKNPTAFYLCASRTQGDTQYFGPGTRLTVL.

The V and J genes are TRBV7-3 and TRBJ2-1, with D possibly matching TRBD2 (5 bases). In germline, CDR1 is SGHTA, CDR2 FQGTGA. V was trimmed by 2 bases and J by 6 bases, leaving 5 bases between them. This CDR3 is built from 12 residues. The CDR3 sequence is CASSLGSNEQFF. In DNA form, the CDR3 reads TGTGCCAGCAGCTTAGGGAGCAATGAGCAGTTCTTC.

This clone was seen more than once but under ten times. The chain employs TRBV19 and TRBJ1-5; D unresolved. The CDR3 contains 15 residues. Germline lookup yields CDR1 LNHDA and CDR2 SQIVND (reference sequence). V shed 0 bases and J shed 3 bases, with 9 bases lying between them. In DNA form, the CDR3 reads TGTGCCAGTAGTATAGATCTACAAATCAATCAGCCCCAGCATTTT. Residues: CASSIDLQINQPQHF.

The J gene is TRBJ2-2, the V gene TRBV14, with D uncertain. The CDR3 is 13 residues long. With 0 bases removed from V and 6 bases from J, the gap between germline ends came to 5 bases. Looked up from germline, CDR1 is SGHDN and CDR2 is FVKESK. The CDR3 reads CASSQELAGELFF. In nucleotides, the CDR3 is TGTGCCAGCAGCCAAGAGTTAGCCGGGGAGCTGTTTTTT.

The CDR3 nucleotides read TGTGCCAGCAGCTGGGGACTAGCGTACTCTGGGGCCAACGTCCTGACTTTC. As protein: CASSWGLAYSGANVLTF. The chain uses TRBV5-6 and TRBJ2-6; the match to TRBD2 covers 10 bases. Germline CDR1 and CDR2: SGHDT and YYEEEE. The CDR3 is made up of 17 amino acids. V shed 3 bases, J shed 0 bases, and the junction held 3 bases outside the gene matches.

The chain links TRBV18 to TRBJ1-2, with 7 nucleotides matching TRBD1. This CDR3 is built from 14 residues. The germline V gene has CDR1 KGHSH and CDR2 LQKENI. The ends lost 1 base at V and 5 bases at J; junction bases unmatched: 4. The CDR3 region is CASSPLDREYGYTF. CDR3 in DNA: TGTGCCAGCTCACCACTCGACAGGGAATATGGCTACACCTTC.

The chain links TRBV11-3 to TRBJ2-1, with 9 bases that match TRBD2. The V gene's germline CDR1 is SGHNT and CDR2 YENEEA. CDR3 length equals 17 residues. With V trimmed by 3 bases and J by 2 bases, 8 bases remained unmatched. The CDR3 loop reads CASSLTASGAPYNEQFF. The CDR3 DNA is TGTGCCAGCAGCTTGACGGCTAGCGGGGCCCCCTACAATGAGCAGTTCTTC.

The CDR3 protein is CAIRPDGNSPLHF. The CDR3 bases are TGTGCCATCAGGCCCGATGGGAATTCACCCCTCCACTTT. The chain employs TRBV10-3 and TRBJ1-6; D unresolved. CDR1 ENHRY and CDR2 SYGVKD come from the germline V gene. This CDR3 contains 13 residues. The V end was cut by 6 bases, the J end by 7 bases, with 10 bases between.

V and J are TRBV9 and TRBJ2-7; 7 bases map to TRBD2. CDR3 length equals 14 residues. Trimming took 0 bases from V and 7 from J; bases not matched to a gene: 7. CDR1 SGDLS and CDR2 YYNGEE come from the germline V gene. This CDR3 reads CASSVGGGGGEQYF. In DNA form, the CDR3 reads TGTGCCAGCAGCGTAGGGGGCGGGGGAGGAGAGCAGTACTTC.

The rearrangement uses TRBV4-3 and TRBJ2-1; D is perhaps TRBD1 (6 bases). The length of the CDR3 is 16 residues. Germline assignment: CDR1 LGHNA and CDR2 YSLEER. Trimming left V 0 bases short and J 4 bases short, with 13 bases between. The CDR3 sequence: CASSQERARGYNEQFF. Here the CDR3 DNA reads TGCGCCAGCAGCCAAGAACGGGCCAGGGGATACAATGAGCAGTTCTTC.

The CDR3 loop is CASSEVLNTEAFF. Written as DNA, the CDR3 is TGTGCCAGCAGTGAAGTCTTGAACACTGAAGCTTTCTTT. This chain joins TRBV25-1 and TRBJ1-1; D not certain. Trimming cost V 2 bases and J 0 bases, with 4 bases left between them. Germline CDR1 is MGHDK and CDR2 is SYGVNS. CDR3 length: 13 residues.

V is TRBV7-6 and J is TRBJ1-1; D is perhaps TRBD1 (6 bases). The CDR3 runs 14 residues. Trimming took 5 bases from V and 1 from J, leaving 11 bases between them. From germline, CDR1 is SGHVS and CDR2 FNYEAQ. The DNA of the CDR3 is TGTGCCAGCAGCCCCAACAGGGAGAACACTGAAGCTTTCTTT. Amino acids: CASSPNRENTEAFF.

This rearrangement joins TRBV6-5 to TRBJ1-5; 8 bases line up with TRBD1. The CDR3 sequence is 14 residues long. Germline-derived CDR1 and CDR2 are MNHEY and SVGAGI. With V trimmed by 10 bases and J by 7 bases, 12 bases remained unmatched. The CDR3 DNA follows: TGTGCCACCACACCCGGGACAGGTACCCAGCCCCAGCATTTT. It translates to CATTPGTGTQPQHF.